The rows below give T cell receptor beta chains drawn from one sample of a study of STAT5B mutations in CD4+ large granular lymphocyte leukemia. Here immunoSEQ multiplex PCR was the method, and the copy in TCRdb shows in-frame clones only, minus some. The repertoire consists of approximately 21,000 clones, with about four fifths occurring once and the leading ten covering roughly 0.43%. Material: CD4+ T cells from blood buffy coats. These receptors all come from a human donor in good health. The CDR3 runs from the conserved cysteine through the conserved F or W. A D gene is named only where the DNA matches it firmly. Part of the rows lack a size; the others show once, few, many or a class for expanded clones.

CDR3 DNA	CDR3 protein	clone size	V gene	J gene	D gene
TGCAGCGCCAAAGACAGGGTACTTTTCGATGAGCAGTTCTTC	CSAKDRVLFDEQFF	-	TRBV29-1	TRBJ2-1	TRBD1
TGTGCCAGCAGTATTGAGGGCTCAGAGACCCAGTACTTC	CASSIEGSETQYF	-	TRBV2	TRBJ2-5	-
TGTGCCAGCACTGACAGGGGCTCTGGCTACACCTTC	CASTDRGSGYTF	-	TRBV28	TRBJ1-2	TRBD1
TGTGCCAGCAGCCCCAGGTGGGGGCATGAGCAGTTCTTC	CASSPRWGHEQFF	-	TRBV5-6	TRBJ2-1	-
TGTGCCAGCAGCTTGGAGGGGTATGGCTACACCTTC	CASSLEGYGYTF	few	TRBV5-4	TRBJ1-2	-
TGTGCCTGGAGTACGCGACAGTTTCAGCCCCAGCATTTT	CAWSTRQFQPQHF	few	TRBV30	TRBJ1-5	-
TGCGCCAGCAGCTTGGCAGGATCCACTGAAGCTTTCTTT	CASSLAGSTEAFF	few	TRBV5-1	TRBJ1-1	-
TGCGCCAGCAGTGAGTCATGGGGGCTGGACTATGGCTACACCTTC	CASSESWGLDYGYTF	once	TRBV10-2	TRBJ1-2	-
TGTGCCAGCAGTGAAAGGTCAGGGTACCGAAATGAGCAGTTCTTC	CASSERSGYRNEQFF	-	TRBV2	TRBJ2-1	-
TGTGCCAGCAGACAGGCCCCCAATCAGCCCCAGCATTTT	CASRQAPNQPQHF	-	TRBV27	TRBJ1-5	-
TGTGCCAGCAGTTTCCTGCTAGTTGGGAATGAGCAGTTCTTC	CASSFLLVGNEQFF	-	TRBV14	TRBJ2-1	-
TGTGCCAGCAGCGGACTAGGAGGGGTGGATGAAAAACTGTTTTTT	CASSGLGGVDEKLFF	-	TRBV6-1	TRBJ1-4	-
TGTGCCAGCAGCCCCGGGACTAGCGGGGGACTAAACAATGAGCAGTTCTTC	CASSPGTSGGLNNEQFF	-	TRBV5-4	TRBJ2-1	TRBD2
TGCGCCAGCAGTGAAACTAGCGGGAGCACAGATACGCAGTATTTT	CASSETSGSTDTQYF	-	TRBV10-1	TRBJ2-3	TRBD2
TGTGCCAGCAGTTCGGCAAGACTAGCAGGATCCTACAATGAGCAGTTCTTC	CASSSARLAGSYNEQFF	-	TRBV27	TRBJ2-1	TRBD2
TGTGCCAGCAGTTATATACCGAACACCGGGGAGCTGTTTTTT	CASSYIPNTGELFF	few	TRBV2	TRBJ2-2	-
TGCGCCAGCAGCTTGGACAGGGGCGACGAGCAGTACTTC	CASSLDRGDEQYF	-	TRBV5-1	TRBJ2-7	TRBD1
TGTGCCAGCAGCTTGGATAGCAGGGCGGGTAACGAGCAGTACTTC	CASSLDSRAGNEQYF	-	TRBV5-4	TRBJ2-7	-
TGTGCCAGCAGTTACGACGCTCTAAGGGGCTATGGCTACACCTTC	CASSYDALRGYGYTF	-	TRBV6-6	TRBJ1-2	-
TGTGCCAGCGTCAACGGGGGGGAAGAGACCCAGTACTTC	CASVNGGEETQYF	-	TRBV6-6	TRBJ2-5	TRBD2
TGCGCCAGCAGCCAACCGAGGGAGAAGGATTCACCCCTCCACTTT	CASSQPREKDSPLHF	-	TRBV4-1	TRBJ1-6	-
TGCGCCAGCAGCCAAGATCGCGGGACTAGCGGGAGGATTGAGCAGTTCTTC	CASSQDRGTSGRIEQFF	-	TRBV4-1	TRBJ2-1	TRBD2
TGTGCCAGTAGTATACGGAGGGGGCCCCACTTTTCGGGGGAGCAGTTCTTC	CASSIRRGPHFSGEQFF	-	TRBV19	TRBJ2-1	-
TGTGCCAGTAGTATAGGGTTTATGGAGACCCAGTACTTC	CASSIGFMETQYF	-	TRBV19	TRBJ2-5	-
TGTGCCAGTAGCCCGTCAGACCAAGAGACCCAGTACTTC	CASSPSDQETQYF	-	TRBV19	TRBJ2-5	-
TGTGCCAGCAGCTTAAAAGGGCCCCCCGGGGAGCTGTTTTTT	CASSLKGPPGELFF	-	TRBV7-2	TRBJ2-2	-
TGTGCCAGCAGCTTTCGGGGGGCGCAGGAAGCTTTCTTT	CASSFRGAQEAFF	-	TRBV5-6	TRBJ1-1	-
TGTGCCAGTAGCGACAGGGGGCTTGGCTACACCTTC	CASSDRGLGYTF	few	TRBV19	TRBJ1-2	TRBD1
TGTGCCAGCAGCGCTGGGACAGGGGATGCGGGGTACTTC	CASSAGTGDAGYF	-	TRBV11-1	TRBJ2-5	TRBD1
TGTGCCAGCAGCGCGCTAGCGGGAGGGGCAGATACGCAGTATTTT	CASSALAGGADTQYF	-	TRBV11-2	TRBJ2-3	TRBD2
TGTGCCAGCAGTTCACTAGCGGGAGGGAGATCCTACGAGCAGTACTTC	CASSSLAGGRSYEQYF	-	TRBV6-5	TRBJ2-7	TRBD2
TGTGCCAGCAGCCGGGGTGAGGGGGACAGAGACTCTGGAAACACCATATATTTT	CASSRGEGDRDSGNTIYF	-	TRBV14	TRBJ1-3	TRBD1
TGTGCCAGCAGTACGGGGGGACTAGCGGGAGAGAACATTCAGTACTTC	CASSTGGLAGENIQYF	once	TRBV28	TRBJ2-4	TRBD2
TGTGCCAGCAGCTTAGCCTTGAGCAGGGGAGCTTCCAATGAGCAGTTCTTC	CASSLALSRGASNEQFF	-	TRBV13	TRBJ2-1	-
TGTGCCAGCAGCTCGGGGGGCGGGCTAGCGGGAGTTGAGTTCTTC	CASSSGGGLAGVEFF	-	TRBV11-2	TRBJ2-1	TRBD2
TGTGCCAGTAGCCCCCCCGGAGGGGGACGCTATGGCTACACCTTC	CASSPPGGGRYGYTF	-	TRBV19	TRBJ1-2	-
TGTGCCAGCAGCGTAATGGTAGCGGGACGTACCGGGGAGCTGTTTTTT	CASSVMVAGRTGELFF	-	TRBV9	TRBJ2-2	TRBD2
TGTGCCAGCAGTTACTCGACTGGGCCCTACGAGCAGTACTTC	CASSYSTGPYEQYF	-	TRBV6-6	TRBJ2-7	-
TGTGCCAGCAGCTTAGGGAGCTACGAGCAGTACTTC	CASSLGSYEQYF	-	TRBV11-3	TRBJ2-7	-
TGTGCCAGCAGACCAGGGTTGGCGGGAGAGACCCAGTACTTC	CASRPGLAGETQYF	-	TRBV6-1	TRBJ2-5	-
TGTGCCAGCAGCCACCGGGCCGATATCTCCTACGAGCAGTACTTC	CASSHRADISYEQYF	-	TRBV7-9	TRBJ2-7	-
TGTGCCAGCAGTGATTGGACTAGCGGGAGCTCCTACGAGCAGTACTTC	CASSDWTSGSSYEQYF	-	TRBV2	TRBJ2-7	TRBD2
TGTGCCAGCAGTTCAAGGGCCCTCAATCAGCCCCAGCATTTT	CASSSRALNQPQHF	-	TRBV27	TRBJ1-5	-
TGTGCCAGCAGTTTATCGTTCAGGGGTCGGGATCAGCCCCAGCATTTT	CASSLSFRGRDQPQHF	-	TRBV27	TRBJ1-5	-
TGTGCCAGCACTGACGGGGGCGGTTATGAAAAACTGTTTTTT	CASTDGGGYEKLFF	once	TRBV2	TRBJ1-4	-
TGTGCCATCAGTGGGGGCGGGGGGCTGAACACTGAAGCTTTCTTT	CAISGGGGLNTEAFF	-	TRBV10-3	TRBJ1-1	-
TGTGCCAGCAGCCCCGTAGGCTCAAACAAAGAGACCCAGTACTTC	CASSPVGSNKETQYF	-	TRBV5-4	TRBJ2-5	-
TGTGCCAGCAGTTTAGGGACAGGGGTAGCCTACACCTTC	CASSLGTGVAYTF	few	TRBV28	TRBJ1-2	TRBD1
TGCAGTGCTAGAACCGGGGATAAGGAGTATTTT	CSARTGDKEYF	-	TRBV20-1	TRBJ2-3	-
TGTGCCAGCAGCCCGCACACAGGGGGCCGGAACACCGGGGAGCTGTTTTTT	CASSPHTGGRNTGELFF	-	TRBV7-8	TRBJ2-2	TRBD1
TGTGCCAGCAGCCCAGATGGGGGCTACACCTTC	CASSPDGGYTF	-	TRBV7-8	TRBJ1-2	-
TGTGCCAGCAGTGAGGGGGCCTACGAGCAGTACTTC	CASSEGAYEQYF	once	TRBV2	TRBJ2-7	-
TGTGCCAGCAGCTCGCTCGGGGGATATGGCGGCTACACCTTC	CASSSLGGYGGYTF	-	TRBV5-4	TRBJ1-2	-